The 29 T cell receptor beta chains listed next were all sequenced from one sample in a study of blood T cell repertoires in COVID-19. Data came from immunoSEQ multiplex PCR; TCRdb stores just in-frame clones and leaves some out. Among 70,000 to 80,000 clones listed, 86% were seen once. The sequenced sample consisted of peripheral blood. The receptors originated from an older man in a cohort sampled during active COVID-19.

The genes are TRBV20-1 and TRBJ1-6; the match to TRBD1 covers 9 bases. The trim removed 3 bases at V and 11 bases at J, leaving 8 bases unmatched. The CDR3 sequence is 14 residues long. In germline, CDR1 is DFQATT, CDR2 SNEGSKA (reference sequence). The CDR3, as DNA: TGCAGTGCTAGTCAGGGACAGGGATGGACACCCCTCCACTTT. Amino acid sequence: CSASQGQGWTPLHF.

V is TRBV7-9 and J is TRBJ2-3; D is ambiguous. The V end was cut by 1 base, the J end by 2 bases, with 10 bases between. The germline V gene encodes CDR1 SEHNR and CDR2 FQNEAQ (reference sequence). CDR3 length: 15 residues. In DNA form, the CDR3 reads TGTGCCAGCAGCTTAGTGGTACAACCCACAGATACGCAGTATTTT. This codes for CASSLVVQPTDTQYF.

The genes are TRBV15 and TRBJ1-5; D gene ambiguous. Trimming left V 1 base short and J 5 bases short, with 12 bases between. Per germline, CDR1 LNHNV and CDR2 YYDKDF (reference sequence). The length of the CDR3 is 15 residues. CDR3 nucleotides: TGTGCCACCAGCAGAGCATACCAGTTTCATCAGCCCCAGCATTTT. It specifies CATSRAYQFHQPQHF.

The sample holds one count of this clone. This chain connects TRBV7-2 to TRBJ1-1; D ambiguous. The CDR3 contains 11 residues. Trimming took off 6 bases at V and 7 bases at J, with 9 bases between the two ends. CDR1 is SGHTA, CDR2 FQGNSA, per germline. The CDR3 sequence: CASSYRGEAFF. The CDR3 coding sequence is TGTGCCAGCAGTTACCGAGGTGAAGCTTTCTTT.

The chain is built from TRBV3-1 (or the pseudogene TRBV3-2) and TRBJ2-3, with D unclear. Per germline, CDR1 LGHDT and CDR2 YNNKEL (reference sequence). V was shortened by 0 bases and J by 2 bases, with 15 bases between the two germline ends. CDR3 length: 17 amino acids. CDR3 nucleotides: TGTGCCAGCAGCCAAGACCCCGCTCCCGACTCCACAGATACGCAGTATTTT. Translated: CASSQDPAPDSTDTQYF.

This chain connects TRBV28 to TRBJ2-5; possibly TRBD1 for D (5 bases). Trimming shortened V by 3 bases and J by 2 bases, and 10 bases separated the two germline ends. Germline CDR1 MDHEN, CDR2 SYDVKM. The CDR3 loop spans 14 amino acids. Here the CDR3 reads CASSFSGNQETQYF. The CDR3, as DNA: TGTGCCAGCAGTTTTTCAGGGAATCAAGAGACCCAGTACTTC.

The table lists this clone with a few counts. The chain couples TRBV5-4 to TRBJ1-4; 7 bases line up with TRBD1. Per germline, CDR1 SGHNT and CDR2 YYREEE (reference sequence). The CDR3 spans 15 residues. V shed 3 bases and J 1 base; nucleotides not matched to a gene: 3. The CDR3 protein is CASSSWDRTNEKLFF. The CDR3 DNA reads as TGTGCCAGCAGCTCCTGGGACAGAACTAATGAAAAACTGTTTTTT.

This clone was recorded a few times. This chain links TRBV3-1 (or the pseudogene TRBV3-2) with TRBJ2-5; 8 bases are a match to TRBD2. V gave up 3 bases and J gave up 1 base; unmatched junction bases: 16. The CDR3 runs 19 residues. In germline, CDR1 is LGHDT, CDR2 YNNKEL (reference sequence). The CDR3 loop reads CASSHRTRGGLKSQETQYF. The CDR3 DNA follows: TGTGCCAGCAGCCACCGGACCCGGGGGGGCCTTAAGTCCCAAGAGACCCAGTACTTC.

The V gene is TRBV4-1, the J gene TRBJ2-1; 10 bases align to TRBD2. V dropped 5 bases and J dropped 4; count of bases not matched to a gene: 5. The CDR3 length is 15 residues. CDR1 is MGHRA and CDR2 is YSYEKL in the germline V gene. The CDR3 loop is CASSYTSGEYNEQFF. The CDR3 coding sequence is TGCGCCAGCAGCTATACTAGCGGGGAATACAATGAGCAGTTCTTC.

The chain combines TRBV24-1 with TRBJ2-7; unclear D gene. The germline V gene has CDR1 KGHDR and CDR2 SFDVKD. The CDR3 runs 13 residues. The V end lost 3 bases, the J end lost 3 bases, and 8 bases lay between the germline ends. CDR3 coding DNA: TGTGCCACCAGTGATGGTCAGTGCTACGAGCAGTACGTC. Protein sequence: CATSDGQCYEQYV.

The chain combines TRBV7-2 with TRBJ2-7, with TRBD1 identical over 9 bases. Germline values: CDR1 SGHTA, CDR2 FQGNSA. J gave up 6 bases and V 1 base, and 4 bases lay outside the gene matches. The CDR3 length is 14 residues. CDR3 sequence reads: CASSLGRDRVEQYF. The DNA of the CDR3 is TGTGCCAGCAGCTTAGGACGGGACAGGGTCGAGCAGTACTTC.

A few counts support this clone. The chain carries TRBV6-6 and TRBJ1-1, with D maybe TRBD1 (5 bases). Germline V gives CDR1 MNHNY, CDR2 SVGAGI (reference sequence). This CDR3 comprises 14 residues. Trimming removed 2 bases from V and 1 base from J, with 8 bases in between. For the CDR3, the DNA is TGTGCCAGCAGTTACAGGCAGGGGAACACTGAAGCTTTCTTT. The encoded protein is CASSYRQGNTEAFF.

The chain employs TRBV6-2 or TRBV6-3 and TRBJ2-2; D is undetermined. The CDR3 is 16 residues long. Looked up from germline, CDR1 is MNHEY and CDR2 is SVGEGT. V was cut by 0 bases and J by 2 bases, with 10 bases left in between. CDR3 coding DNA: TGTGCCAGCAGTTACTCCGGGTTTCCCAACACCGGGGAGCTGTTTTTT. Protein product: CASSYSGFPNTGELFF.

Turning to this clone: A read error may produce the germline difference seen at one junction end. This chain joins TRBV9 and TRBJ2-5, with TRBD2 matching over 8 bases. This CDR3 comprises 15 residues. Germline V lookup: CDR1 SGDLS, CDR2 YYNGEE. The CDR3 nucleotides read TGTACCAGCAGACTCGGACTAGCCTCCCCAGAGACCCAGTACTTC. Translated: CTSRLGLASPETQYF.

This chain joins TRBV7-6 and TRBJ2-2; 7 bases are a match to TRBD2. The CDR3 loop spans 15 amino acids. V lost 2 bases and J lost 7; bases outside the gene matches: 7. CDR1 and CDR2 (germline): SGHVS, FNYEAQ. Written as DNA, the CDR3 is TGTGCCAGCAGCTTACTTGCGGGGGAGATCGGGGAGCTGTTTTTT. It yields the protein CASSLLAGEIGELFF.

This chain joins TRBV2 and TRBJ1-4; perhaps TRBD1 as D (6 bases). The CDR3 extends over 15 amino acids. The V end lost 8 bases, the J end lost 3 bases, and 16 bases lay between the germline ends. Germline V gene lookup returns CDR1 SNHLY and CDR2 FYNNEI. The CDR3 nucleotides are TGTGCCAGCGGGGGGGCGGGACAAGCTAATGAAAAACTGTTTTTT. It is translated as CASGGAGQANEKLFF.

The rearrangement links TRBV7-2 to TRBJ1-5, with TRBD1 identical over 7 bases. Trimming cost V 5 bases and J 5 bases; bases outside gene matches: 9. The CDR3 totals 15 residues. Germline V gene sequence: CDR1 SGHTA, CDR2 FQGNSA. CDR3 DNA sequence: TGTGCCAGCAGCCCGTACAGGGGAAGGGATCAGCCCCAGCATTTT. Its protein is CASSPYRGRDQPQHF.

The chain combines TRBV15 with TRBJ2-2; a weak D match, TRBD1 (6 bases). Between the trimmed V and J ends, which lost 1 base and 5 bases, there was a span of 20 bases. The CDR3 length is 18 residues. Looked up from germline, CDR1 is LNHNV and CDR2 is YYDKDF (reference sequence). CDR3 sequence reads: CATSRAPGDGLITGELFF. In DNA, the CDR3 is TGTGCCACCAGCAGAGCTCCAGGGGATGGGCTCATAACCGGGGAGCTGTTTTTT. The whole variable domain, remainder taken from reference TRBV15 and TRBJ2-2, is DAMVIQNPRYQVTQFGKPVTLSCSQTLNHNVMYWYQQKSSQAPKLLFHYYDKDFNNEADTPDNFQSRRPNTSFCFLDIRSPGLGDTAMYLCATSRAPGDGLITGELFFGEGSRLTVL.

The gene calls are TRBV9 and TRBJ1-5; 7 bases align to TRBD1. Losses at the gene ends were 5 bases for V and 3 bases for J; bases not matched to a gene: 5. This CDR3 contains 14 residues. The germline gives CDR1 SGDLS, CDR2 YYNGEE. The CDR3 region is CASREQGNNQPQHF. In DNA form, the CDR3 reads TGTGCCAGCAGAGAACAGGGGAACAATCAGCCCCAGCATTTT.

This clone was observed a handful of times. The gene calls are TRBV3-1 (or the pseudogene TRBV3-2) and TRBJ2-5; TRBD2 aligns across 8 bases. CDR3 length: 15 residues. Per the germline V gene, CDR1 is LGHDT and CDR2 is YNNKEL (reference sequence). V trimming: 6 bases; J trimming: 5 bases; junction bases outside the gene matches: 11. CDR3 nucleotides: TGTGCCAGCAGATATGCTACTAGCGGTCCGGAGACCCAGTACTTC. This translates into CASRYATSGPETQYF.

J is TRBJ1-1 and V is TRBV20-1; D not certain. The V gene's germline CDR1 is DFQATT and CDR2 SNEGSKA (reference sequence). Trimming cost V 3 bases and J 4 bases, with 15 bases left between them. The CDR3 totals 14 residues. The CDR3 DNA follows: TGCAGTGCTAGTTCCCCGGGAGGATCCACTGAAGCTTTCTTT. It is translated as CSASSPGGSTEAFF.

CDR3 in DNA: TGTGCCAGCAGCCGTTGGAGGGACCCTCCCTACGAGCAGTACTTC. Translated, it gives CASSRWRDPPYEQYF. This rearrangement joins TRBV27 to TRBJ2-7; D may be TRBD2 (6 bases). The CDR3 loop spans 15 amino acids. In germline, CDR1 is MNHEY, CDR2 SMNVEV (reference sequence). Trimming took 6 bases from V and 2 from J, leaving 17 bases between them.

J is TRBJ2-1 and V is TRBV7-7; 10 bases fit TRBD2. The V gene's germline CDR1 is SSHAT and CDR2 FNYEAQ (reference sequence). Trimming at V came to 5 bases and at J to 6 bases, leaving 10 bases not matched to a gene. This CDR3 has 16 amino acids. The CDR3 is CASSADLSGGVNEQFF. DNA for the CDR3: TGTGCCAGCAGCGCTGATTTAAGCGGGGGGGTCAATGAGCAGTTCTTC.

This rearrangement joins TRBV18 to TRBJ2-3, with TRBD2 matching over 7 bases. J lost 1 base, V lost 5 bases, and 6 bases had no gene match. The CDR3 has 15 amino acids. Germline CDR1 is KGHSH and CDR2 is LQKENI. CDR3: CASSSQRGRTDTQYF. CDR3 nucleotides: TGTGCCAGCTCATCGCAGCGGGGCCGCACAGATACGCAGTATTTT.

The chain carries TRBV15 and TRBJ2-6; possible D gene TRBD1, 6 bases. CDR3 length equals 17 residues. V lost 1 base and J 2 bases, leaving 12 bases between the germline ends. Looked up from germline, CDR1 is LNHNV and CDR2 is YYDKDF (reference sequence). The CDR3 loop is CATSRVQDRPGANVLTF. DNA of the CDR3: TGTGCCACCAGCAGAGTCCAAGACAGGCCTGGGGCCAACGTCCTGACTTTC.

In DNA form, the CDR3 reads TGTGCCAGCAGCACCGGACTAGCGGACACAGATACGCAGTATTTT. The encoded protein is CASSTGLADTDTQYF. V is TRBV7-2 and J is TRBJ2-3; 10 nucleotides agree with TRBD2. V was pared by 5 bases and J by 2 bases, with 4 bases of the junction left unmatched. The germline CDR1 and CDR2 sequences are SGHTA and FQGNSA. The CDR3 runs 15 residues.

This chain connects TRBV9 to TRBJ2-2, with 8 bases that match TRBD1. In germline, CDR1 is SGDLS, CDR2 YYNGEE. The CDR3 runs to 15 residues. V gave up 3 bases and J gave up 1 base; unmatched junction bases: 2. The DNA of the CDR3 is TGTGCCAGCAGCGACAGGGGGGAGAACACCGGGGAGCTGTTTTTT. Its protein product is CASSDRGENTGELFF.

V gene TRBV7-6 combines with J gene TRBJ2-1; weak D call: TRBD1 (5 bases). CDR1 SGHVS and CDR2 FNYEAQ come from the germline V gene. This CDR3 contains 14 residues. Trimming cost V 1 base and J 8 bases, with 12 bases left between them. The CDR3 loop reads CASSLVATGYEQFF. As DNA, the CDR3 is TGTGCCAGCAGCTTAGTTGCAACAGGATATGAGCAGTTCTTC.

The chain recombines TRBV6-2 or TRBV6-3 with TRBJ2-2, with no clear D. CDR3 length: 14 residues. Germline V gives CDR1 MNHEY, CDR2 SVGEGT. The ends were cut back, 1 base at V and 1 base at J, with 4 bases in the middle. CDR3 loop: CASSYYRNTGELFF. Here the CDR3 DNA reads TGTGCCAGCAGTTACTACAGGAACACCGGGGAGCTGTTTTTT.